This TCR beta chain emerged from a study of cytomegalovirus exposure and HLA in healthy donors. The wider study: The same platform was used for the 130 or so validation repertoires and the roughly 680 first-cohort repertoires, a later analysis reported. Study-wide findings and caveats: Cytomegalovirus-associated TCR beta chains were listed, numbering 164.

Profiled with immunoSEQ multiplex PCR; TCRdb holds only in-frame clones, not every one. This sample yields 55,000 to 80,000 clones, of which 85% to 95% are seen a single time; 3% to 4% belongs to the top ten. Turning to this clone: The antigen remains undetermined.

Donors came from a validation cohort of over a hundred subjects, distinct from the first 666-subject cohort. Trimming left V 3 bases short and J 7 bases short, with 7 bases between. Germline V lookup: CDR1 DFQATT, CDR2 SNEGSKA (reference sequence). This CDR3 has 11 amino acids. This TCR was recovered from a man in his late teens or twenties in good health and CMV-seronegative. Material: PBMCs. The J gene is TRBJ2-1, the V gene TRBV20-1; D is unresolved. CDR3 amino acids: CSASIRNEQFF. For the CDR3, the DNA is TGCAGTGCTAGTATCAGGAATGAGCAGTTCTTC.